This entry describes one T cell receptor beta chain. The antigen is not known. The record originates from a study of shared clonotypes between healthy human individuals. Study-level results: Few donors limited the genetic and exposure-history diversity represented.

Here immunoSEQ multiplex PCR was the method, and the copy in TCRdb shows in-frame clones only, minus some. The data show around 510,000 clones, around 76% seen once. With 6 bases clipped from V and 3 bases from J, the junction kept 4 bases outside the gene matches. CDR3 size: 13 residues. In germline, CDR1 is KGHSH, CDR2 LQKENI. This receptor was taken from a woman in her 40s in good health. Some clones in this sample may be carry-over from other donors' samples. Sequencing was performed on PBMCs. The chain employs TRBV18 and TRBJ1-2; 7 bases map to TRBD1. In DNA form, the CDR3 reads TGTGCCAGCTCCCGACAGGGCGACTATGGCTACACCTTC. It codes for CASSRQGDYGYTF.